What follows describes a single T cell receptor beta chain. This record belongs to a study of blood T cell repertoires in COVID-19. Germline CDR1 MNHNY, CDR2 SVGAGI (reference sequence). This CDR3 spans 12 amino acids. V was pared by 8 bases and J by 3 bases, with 1 base of the junction left unmatched. Sequencing used immunoSEQ multiplex PCR; TCRdb keeps in-frame clones, though not all of them. The sample holds 200,000 to 300,000 clones, 65% to 90% seen once. This clonotype was obtained from a woman in her seventies with acute or convalescent COVID-19. Sequencing was performed on peripheral blood. This sequence joins TRBV6-6 and TRBJ1-2, with 9 nucleotides matching TRBD1. CDR3 residues: CASRTGDYGYTF. Here the CDR3 DNA reads TGTGCCAGCCGGACAGGGGACTATGGCTACACCTTC.